The present TCR beta chain was sequenced within a study of breast tumors, draining lymph nodes, adjacent tissues. General study points: Data fit most tumor T cells coming from lymph node, expanding in tumor.

Axillary draining lymph nodes of breast cancer patients supplied the node samples. CDR3 length equals 13 residues. V was trimmed by 6 bases and J by 5 bases, leaving 11 bases between them. Germline CDR1 reads MRHNA; CDR2 reads SNTAGT. This clonotype was observed a handful of times. The antigen is not known. This may arise from a read error, as a much more abundant clone is one base away. TCRdb ran MiXCR on the multiplex PCR reads and lists one entry per CDR3 protein. Of approximately 250,000 distinct CDR3 sequences in the sample, around 35% are singletons; the top ten hold approximately 3.7%. The TCR sequence derives from a female donor with breast cancer. Some clones in this sample may be carry-over from other donors' samples. Input material: axillary lymph node tissue. The J gene is TRBJ2-1, the V gene TRBV6-4; no clear D. Here the CDR3 DNA reads TGTGCCAGCAGCCGTAAGGCCGACAATGAGCAGTTCTTC. Amino acids: CASSRKADNEQFF.